The following is a T cell receptor beta chain sequence with its context. One entry per CDR3 protein results from TCRdb running MiXCR on the reads. Found here are 300,000 or so distinct CDR3 sequences, roughly a tenth of them singletons; the top ten hold over 2.5%. These data come from a study of T cell repertoires in cytomegalovirus infection. Per germline, CDR1 PRHDT and CDR2 FYEKMQ (reference sequence). The V gene end was trimmed by 5 bases and the J gene end by 4 bases; junction bases not matched to a gene: 12. The CDR3 consists of 16 residues. This TCR derives from a human donor in good health (CMV status not recorded). Some clones in this sample may be carry-over from other donors' samples. Sequenced sample: PBMCs. The chain carries TRBV13 and TRBJ2-3, with 7 nucleotides matching TRBD2. The chain's CDR3 is CASSNQGLVVADTQYF. Written as DNA, the CDR3 is TGTGCCAGCAGCAACCAAGGACTAGTTGTAGCAGATACGCAGTATTTT.